In its sample, the clone carrying this T cell receptor beta chain was seen many times. The antigen is not known. This sample is drawn from a study of identical twins. Whole-study results and caveats: While abundant cord blood beta clonotypes carried fewer insertions, memory repertoires showed no such pattern. In drawing conclusions, the study used cross-sectional statistical analysis and did not follow the same donors. Shared out-of-frame alpha sequences (those common to twins) showed excess low generation probability.

The germline V gene encodes CDR1 SGHTA and CDR2 FQGNSA. Trimming took off 2 bases at V and 1 base at J, with 8 bases between the two ends. CDR3 length: 15 amino acids. Via MiXCR, TCRdb re-called the 5' RACE reads, giving one row per CDR3 protein. The sample holds a few hundred thousand distinct CDR3 sequences, around 9.7% seen once. These data were likewise used in another study, on yellow fever vaccine responses in identical twins. That source reports: Reportedly, the T cell response mounted by twins to vaccine seemed partly convergent, partly personalized.

The source material was CD8+ T cells sorted from blood. The clonotype was recovered from a woman in her late teens or twenties in good health. The chain joins TRBV7-2 to TRBJ2-2; TRBD2 is a possible D gene (6 bases). CDR3 bases: TGTGCCAGCAGCTTACTCGGGGGGAACACCGGGGAGCTGTTTTTT. It yields the protein CASSLLGGNTGELFF.